This T cell receptor beta chain originates from a study of tumor and adjacent non-tumor tissue in lung cancer. Overall study context: Stage I to III disease affected 10 men and 4 or 5 women aged roughly 31 to 76. Some 4.1 million productive TCRbeta reads were obtained per sample on average.

This sample's RNA came from whole unsorted tissue. TCRbeta libraries were built with three rounds of nested PCR, modified from ARM-PCR. From the multiplex PCR reads, TCRdb called clonotypes with MiXCR, one entry per CDR3 protein. The repertoire includes 75,000 to 95,000 distinct CDR3 sequences, 67% of them detected once, and about 17% sits in the top ten. Trimming left V 5 bases short and J 4 bases short, with 14 bases between. This CDR3 region has 14 residues. Germline CDR1 MDHEN, CDR2 SYDVKM. Study outcomes and limitations: Tumor tissue had significantly higher TCR diversity than normal lung. Tumor repertoires had a smaller top 100 clone share than normal lung.

In regard to this clonotype: The antigen is undetermined. Given the absence of the conserved phenylalanine or tryptophan at the CDR3 end, a read error is likely.

The sequence was collected from a man aged 55 to 70 with non-small cell lung cancer. The sequenced material came from lung tumor tissue. V usage is TRBV28 and J usage is TRBJ1-1; tentatively, D is TRBD1 (6 bases). The CDR3 DNA is TGTGCCAGCAGTGCCCCGACAGGAACCACTGAAGCTTTCGTT. Translation gives CASSAPTGTTEAFV.